This T cell receptor (beta chain) was obtained from a study of CDR3 diversity in severe acne. Per germline, CDR1 LGHDT and CDR2 YNNKEL (reference sequence). The CDR3 consists of 15 residues. The trim removed 4 bases at V and 5 bases at J, leaving 6 bases unmatched. The table lists this clonotype with a count of one. In TCRdb, the PCR reads were re-called with MiXCR into one record per CDR3 protein. This sample has over 100,000 distinct CDR3 sequences, with 51% found just once. Sample: blood. The sequence was obtained from a male donor with acne. V usage is TRBV3-1 and J usage is TRBJ2-3, with 10 bases identical to TRBD2. This chain's CDR3 is CASSLWASGRDTQYF. CDR3 DNA sequence: TGTGCCAGCAGCCTATGGGCTAGCGGGAGAGATACGCAGTATTTT.